The 14 T cell receptor beta chains below all came from one sample that was sequenced in a study of CD8 T cells in ankylosing spondylitis. TCRdb recomputed calls from the 5' RACE reads with MiXCR, one row per CDR3 protein. The table includes around 30,000 distinct CDR3 sequences, about 7% detected once. The specimen was blood, either unsorted or a sorted T cell fraction (not recorded which). The receptor source for this set is a male donor with ankylosing spondylitis or in good health (not recorded which).

This clonotype occurred many times. The chain joins TRBV20-1 to TRBJ2-1; 8 bases map to TRBD2. The germline V gene encodes CDR1 DFQATT and CDR2 SNEGSKA (reference sequence). The ends lost 6 bases at V and 0 bases at J; junction bases unmatched: 10. The length of the CDR3 is 16 residues. The CDR3 bases are TGCAGTGCCCTTACTAGCGGAGGTATCTCCTACAATGAGCAGTTCTTC. It encodes CSALTSGGISYNEQFF.

This clonotype has a count of ten or more. The chain couples TRBV28 to TRBJ2-3; the D gene could be TRBD1 or TRBD2 (5 bases each). The germline gives CDR1 MDHEN, CDR2 SYDVKM. CDR3 length: 17 amino acids. V shed 5 bases and J shed 8 bases, with 26 bases lying between them. CDR3 residues: CASSLQTGPTSRSTQYF. Written as DNA, the CDR3 is TGTGCCAGCAGTCTACAGACGGGACCGACTTCTAGGAGTACGCAGTATTTT.

This clonotype was seen only once. Given a much more abundant clone one base away, this may be a read error. The chain links TRBV7-2 to TRBJ1-1; the D is unclear. From germline, CDR1 is SGHTA and CDR2 FQGNSA. CDR3 size: 14 residues. Trimming pared 5 bases from V and 5 bases from J, leaving 15 bases between. CDR3 DNA sequence: TGTGCCAGCAGCAAGGCACTAAGAGGGACTGAAGCTTTCTTT. It yields the protein CASSKALRGTEAFF.

At least ten counts were recorded for this clonotype. CDR3 DNA sequence: TGCGCCAGCAGCCAAGACCCCTCCTACAATGAGCAGTTCTTC. It codes for CASSQDPSYNEQFF. The chain couples TRBV4-1 to TRBJ2-1, with D uncertain. The CDR3 is 14 amino acids. V was shortened by 0 bases and J by 0 bases, with 3 bases between the two germline ends. Germline V CDR1 and CDR2: MGHRA, YSYEKL.

This clonotype was detected only a few times. V and J are TRBV20-1 and TRBJ2-5; the match to TRBD2 covers 8 bases. From germline, CDR1 is DFQATT and CDR2 SNEGSKA (reference sequence). The V segment lost 3 bases and the J segment 4 bases; nucleotides outside the gene matches: 4. The CDR3 is 13 residues long. CDR3 nucleotides: TGCAGTGCTAGCGGGGGGGGAAGAGAGACCCAGTACTTC. Residues: CSASGGGRETQYF.

Ten or more counts support this clonotype. The chain uses TRBV7-8 and TRBJ2-1, with 14 bases aligning to TRBD2. The junction had 10 bases not matched to a gene; V was cut back by 10 bases and J by 8 bases. The CDR3 is made up of 15 amino acids. Germline V gene sequence: CDR1 SGHVS, CDR2 FQNEAQ. CDR3 DNA: TGTGCCACCACCCTCGGGACTAGCGGGAGCTATGAGCAGTTCTTC. Translation gives CATTLGTSGSYEQFF.

By sample share, this clonotype is medium-sized. The chain uses TRBV5-1 and TRBJ2-1, with 7 bases matching TRBD1. Germline V gene lookup returns CDR1 SGHRS and CDR2 YFSETQ. Trimming at V came to 7 bases and at J to 5 bases, leaving 12 bases not matched to a gene. The CDR3 is made up of 15 amino acids. The CDR3: CASAQKGGSNNEQFF. CDR3 DNA: TGCGCCAGCGCTCAGAAAGGGGGCAGTAACAATGAGCAGTTCTTC.

This clonotype was counted ten times or more. This chain connects TRBV20-1 to TRBJ2-5; 11 bases map to TRBD2. J gave up 5 bases and V 2 bases, and 10 bases lay outside the gene matches. CDR3 length: 16 residues. Germline CDR1 and CDR2: DFQATT and SNEGSKA (reference sequence). CDR3 loop: CSARYLAGGGGETQYF. The CDR3 bases are TGCAGTGCTAGATATCTAGCGGGAGGAGGTGGGGAGACCCAGTACTTC.

This clonotype has more than one count but fewer than ten. The V gene is TRBV7-2, the J gene TRBJ2-2, with 7 positions matching TRBD2. This CDR3 has 15 residues. V lost 5 bases and J lost 6; bases outside the gene matches: 9. The germline V gene encodes CDR1 SGHTA and CDR2 FQGNSA. The CDR3 region is CASSVGPAGSGELFF. In DNA form, the CDR3 reads TGTGCCAGCAGCGTAGGACCAGCGGGGTCCGGGGAGCTGTTTTTT.

Ten or more counts support this clonotype. The J gene is TRBJ1-3, the V gene TRBV5-1, with D possibly being TRBD1 (5 bases). With 3 bases removed from V and 1 base from J, the gap between germline ends came to 11 bases. The length of the CDR3 is 15 residues. The germline V gene encodes CDR1 SGHRS and CDR2 YFSETQ. This chain's CDR3 is CASSSAGGSGNTIYF. CDR3 bases: TGCGCCAGCAGCTCAGCGGGGGGGTCTGGAAACACCATATATTTT. The variable domain in full, with the rest retrieved from reference TRBV5-1 and TRBJ1-3, is KAGVTQTPRYLIKTRGQQVTLSCSPISGHRSVSWYQQTPGQGLQFLFEYFSETQRNKGNFPGRFSGRQFSNSRSEMNVSTLELGDSALYLCASSSAGGSGNTIYFGEGSWLTVV.

In its sample, this clonotype was seen many times. V usage is TRBV5-1 and J usage is TRBJ1-1; 7 bases align to TRBD1. CDR1 SGHRS and CDR2 YFSETQ come from the germline V gene. The CDR3 spans 15 residues. V gave up 4 bases and J gave up 3 bases; unmatched junction bases: 9. CDR3 sequence (DNA): TGCGCCAGCAGCACGGACAGGCGCAGGGACACTGAAGCTTTCTTT. It is translated as CASSTDRRRDTEAFF.

This clonotype was detected many times. The CDR3 DNA sequence: TGTGCCAGCAGCCATGACAGGGGGGAAGGCGAGCAGTACTTC. Protein: CASSHDRGEGEQYF. V and J are TRBV27 and TRBJ2-7; 9 bases are a match to TRBD1. Germline-derived CDR1 and CDR2 are MNHEY and SMNVEV (reference sequence). The CDR3 is 14 residues long. With V trimmed by 6 bases and J by 6 bases, 9 bases remained unmatched.

This clonotype was recorded many times. A clone one base away is much larger, so this may be a read error. The J gene is TRBJ2-1, the V gene TRBV4-1; D is unresolved. Germline CDR1 and CDR2: MGHRA and YSYEKL. The ends were cut back, 0 bases at V and 10 bases at J, with 22 bases in the middle. The CDR3 is 17 amino acids. The CDR3 DNA reads TGCGCCAGCAGCCAAGAAGGCTCCAGATTCTTTGTAGGGGAGCAGTTCTTC. This sequence encodes CASSQEGSRFFVGEQFF.

A few counts support this clonotype. This chain uses TRBV2 with TRBJ1-6; D unclear. V dropped 4 bases and J dropped 10 bases, with 17 bases sitting between them. The CDR3 loop spans 15 amino acids. The germline gives CDR1 SNHLY, CDR2 FYNNEI. The CDR3 loop reads CASSGPPKGASPLHF. The CDR3, as DNA: TGTGCCAGCAGTGGTCCTCCAAAGGGAGCCTCACCCCTCCACTTT.